The clone carrying this T cell receptor beta chain was observed many times. Relative to the germline gene, one junction end is altered; a read error may explain this. From the 5' RACE reads, TCRdb called clonotypes with MiXCR, one entry per CDR3 protein. The sample lists some 52,000 distinct CDR3 sequences; approximately 8% were seen once. The sample originates from a study of early T cells in non-severe SARS-CoV-2 infection. Material: whole blood. The clonotype originates from an adult who was a healthcare worker with PCR-confirmed SARS-CoV-2 infection or an uninfected control (not recorded which).

The CDR3 DNA reads TGTGCCAGCAGCCCAGAGGGCAAATTT. It translates to CASSPEGKF. The chain has TRBV11-2 and TRBJ1-1; D gene ambiguous. Germline V gene data show CDR1 as SGHAT and CDR2 as FQNNGV. The CDR3 length is 9 residues.